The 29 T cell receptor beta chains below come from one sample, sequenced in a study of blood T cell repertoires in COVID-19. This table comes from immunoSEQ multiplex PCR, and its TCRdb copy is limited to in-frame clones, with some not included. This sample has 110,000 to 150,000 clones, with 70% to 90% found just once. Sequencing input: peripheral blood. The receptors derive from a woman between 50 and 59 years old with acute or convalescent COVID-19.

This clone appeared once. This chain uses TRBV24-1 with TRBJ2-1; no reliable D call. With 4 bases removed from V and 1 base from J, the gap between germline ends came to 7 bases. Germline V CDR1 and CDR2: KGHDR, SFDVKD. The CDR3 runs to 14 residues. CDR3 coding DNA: TGTGCCACCAGTGACCCCCGGTCCTACAATGAGCAGTTCTTC. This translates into CATSDPRSYNEQFF.

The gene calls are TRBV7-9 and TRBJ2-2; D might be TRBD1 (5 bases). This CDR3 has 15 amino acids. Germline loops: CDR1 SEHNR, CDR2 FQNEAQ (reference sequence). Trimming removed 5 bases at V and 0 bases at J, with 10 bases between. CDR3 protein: CASSKQASNTGELFF. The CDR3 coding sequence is TGTGCCAGCAGCAAACAGGCCTCGAACACCGGGGAGCTGTTTTTT.

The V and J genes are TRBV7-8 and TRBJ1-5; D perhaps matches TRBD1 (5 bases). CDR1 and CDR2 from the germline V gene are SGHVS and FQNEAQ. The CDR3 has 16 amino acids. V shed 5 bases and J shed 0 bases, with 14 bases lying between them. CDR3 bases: TGTGCCAGCAGCCGGATCGGGGGGAATAGCAATCAGCCCCAGCATTTT. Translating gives CASSRIGGNSNQPQHF.

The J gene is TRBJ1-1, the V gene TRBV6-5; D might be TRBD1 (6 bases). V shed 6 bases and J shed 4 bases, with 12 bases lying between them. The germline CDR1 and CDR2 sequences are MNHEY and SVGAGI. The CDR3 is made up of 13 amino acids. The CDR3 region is CASSLQGSTEAFF. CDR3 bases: TGTGCCAGCAGCCTGCAGGGGTCCACTGAAGCTTTCTTT.

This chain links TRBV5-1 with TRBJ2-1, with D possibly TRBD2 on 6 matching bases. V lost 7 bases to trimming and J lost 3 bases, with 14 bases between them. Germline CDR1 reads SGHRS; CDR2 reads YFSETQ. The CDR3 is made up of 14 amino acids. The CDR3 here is CASCPGGDYNEQFF. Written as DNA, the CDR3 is TGCGCCAGCTGTCCCGGCGGGGACTACAATGAGCAGTTCTTC.

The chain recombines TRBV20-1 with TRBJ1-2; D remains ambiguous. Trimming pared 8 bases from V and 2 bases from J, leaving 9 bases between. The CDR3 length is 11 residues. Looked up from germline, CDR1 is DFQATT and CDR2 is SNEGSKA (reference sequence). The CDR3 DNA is TGCAGTACAACAGAGAACTATGGCTACACCTTC. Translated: CSTTENYGYTF.

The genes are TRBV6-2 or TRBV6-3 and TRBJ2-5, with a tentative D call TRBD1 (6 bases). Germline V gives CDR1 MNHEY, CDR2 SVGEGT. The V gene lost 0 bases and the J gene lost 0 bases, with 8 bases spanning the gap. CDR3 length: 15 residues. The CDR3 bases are TGTGCCAGCAGTTACTCGGACAGTTACCAAGAGACCCAGTACTTC. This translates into CASSYSDSYQETQYF.

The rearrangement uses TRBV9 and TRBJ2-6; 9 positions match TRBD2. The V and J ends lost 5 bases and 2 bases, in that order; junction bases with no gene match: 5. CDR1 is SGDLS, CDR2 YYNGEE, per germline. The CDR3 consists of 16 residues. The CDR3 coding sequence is TGTGCCAGCAGTCAGCGGGGGGAGGCTGGGGCCAACGTCCTGACTTTC. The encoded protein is CASSQRGEAGANVLTF.

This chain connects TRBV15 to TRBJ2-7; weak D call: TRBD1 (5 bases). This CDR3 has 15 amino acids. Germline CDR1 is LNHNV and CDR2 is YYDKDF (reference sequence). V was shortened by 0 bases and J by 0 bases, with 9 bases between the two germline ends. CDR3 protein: CATSRDPQASYEQYF. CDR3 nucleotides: TGTGCCACCAGCAGAGACCCACAGGCCTCCTACGAGCAGTACTTC.

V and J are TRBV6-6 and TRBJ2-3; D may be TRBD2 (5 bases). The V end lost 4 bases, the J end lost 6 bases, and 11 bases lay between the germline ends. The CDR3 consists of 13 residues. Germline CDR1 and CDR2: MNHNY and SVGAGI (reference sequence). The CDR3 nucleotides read TGTGCCAGCAGTTCGGGGATCCCGGATACGCAGTATTTT. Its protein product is CASSSGIPDTQYF.

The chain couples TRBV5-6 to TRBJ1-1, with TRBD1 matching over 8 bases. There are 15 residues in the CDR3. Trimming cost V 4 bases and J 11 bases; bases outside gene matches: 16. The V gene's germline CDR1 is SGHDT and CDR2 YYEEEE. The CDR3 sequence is CASSLRDRYKRRAFF. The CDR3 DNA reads TGTGCCAGCAGCCTCCGGGACAGGTACAAAAGGCGTGCTTTCTTT. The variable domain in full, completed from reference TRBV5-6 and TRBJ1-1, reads DAGVTQSPTHLIKTRGQQVTLRCSPKSGHDTVSWYQQALGQGPQFIFQYYEEEERQRGNFPDRFSGHQFPNYSSELNVNALLLGDSALYLCASSLRDRYKRRAFFGQGTRLTVV.

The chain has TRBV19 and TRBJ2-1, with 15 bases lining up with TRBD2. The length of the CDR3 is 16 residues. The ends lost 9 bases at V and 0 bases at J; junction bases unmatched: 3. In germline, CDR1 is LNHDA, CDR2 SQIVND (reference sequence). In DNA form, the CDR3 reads TGTGCCAGCAGGACTAGCGGGGGGGTCTCCTACAATGAGCAGTTCTTC. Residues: CASRTSGGVSYNEQFF. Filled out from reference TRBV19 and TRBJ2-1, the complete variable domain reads DGGITQSPKYLFRKEGQNVTLSCEQNLNHDAMYWYRQDPGQGLRLIYYSQIVNDFQKGDIAEGYSVSREKKESFPLTVTSAQKNPTAFYLCASRTSGGVSYNEQFFGPGTRLTVL.

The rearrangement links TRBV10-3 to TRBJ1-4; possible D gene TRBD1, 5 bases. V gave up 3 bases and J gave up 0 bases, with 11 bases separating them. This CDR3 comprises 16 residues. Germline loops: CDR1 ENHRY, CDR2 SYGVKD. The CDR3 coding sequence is TGTGCCATCAGTGACTCTAAGACAGCAACTAATGAAAAACTGTTTTTT. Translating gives CAISDSKTATNEKLFF.

CDR3 residues: CASSIWTANYGYTF. The CDR3, as DNA: TGTGCCAGTAGTATTTGGACAGCTAACTATGGCTACACCTTC. V is TRBV19 and J is TRBJ1-2; TRBD1 might be the D (6 bases). This CDR3 spans 14 amino acids. Germline lookup yields CDR1 LNHDA and CDR2 SQIVND (reference sequence). The ends were cut back, 3 bases at V and 0 bases at J, with 8 bases in the middle. The full variable domain, in which reference TRBV19 and TRBJ1-2 provide the parts outside the CDR3, is DGGITQSPKYLFRKEGQNVTLSCEQNLNHDAMYWYRQDPGQGLRLIYYSQIVNDFQKGDIAEGYSVSREKKESFPLTVTSAQKNPTAFYLCASSIWTANYGYTFGSGTRLTVV.

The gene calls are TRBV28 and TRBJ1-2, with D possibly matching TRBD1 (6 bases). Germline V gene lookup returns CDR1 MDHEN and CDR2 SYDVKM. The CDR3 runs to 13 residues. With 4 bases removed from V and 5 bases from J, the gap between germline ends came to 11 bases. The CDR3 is CASSSGVEYGYTF. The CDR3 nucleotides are TGTGCCAGCAGTTCAGGGGTAGAATATGGCTACACCTTC.

The CDR3 sequence is CASVPGGHEQFF. DNA of the CDR3: TGTGCCAGCGTGCCCGGGGGACATGAGCAGTTCTTC. The rearrangement joins TRBV28 to TRBJ2-1, with a possible D match to TRBD2 (6 bases). CDR3 size: 12 residues. Trimming shortened V by 8 bases and J by 8 bases, and 13 bases separated the two germline ends. In germline, CDR1 is MDHEN, CDR2 SYDVKM.

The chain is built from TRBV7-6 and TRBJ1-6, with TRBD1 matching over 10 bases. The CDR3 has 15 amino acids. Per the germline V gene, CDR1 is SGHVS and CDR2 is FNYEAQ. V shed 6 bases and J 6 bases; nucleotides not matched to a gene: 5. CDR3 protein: CASSTGTGANSPLHF. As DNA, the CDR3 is TGTGCCAGCAGTACCGGGACAGGGGCTAATTCACCCCTCCACTTT.

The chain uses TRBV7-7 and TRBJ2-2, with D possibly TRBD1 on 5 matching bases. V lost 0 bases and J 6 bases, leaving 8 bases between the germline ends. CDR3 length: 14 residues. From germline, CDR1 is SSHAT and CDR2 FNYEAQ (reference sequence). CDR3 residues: CASSLARASGELFF. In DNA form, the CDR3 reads TGTGCCAGCAGCTTAGCCAGGGCTTCCGGGGAGCTGTTTTTT.

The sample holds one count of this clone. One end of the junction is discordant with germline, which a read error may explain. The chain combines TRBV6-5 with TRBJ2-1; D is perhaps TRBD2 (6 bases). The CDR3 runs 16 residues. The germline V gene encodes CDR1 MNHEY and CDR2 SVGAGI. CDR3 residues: CASSYSLRGSYDEQFF. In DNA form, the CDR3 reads TGTGCCAGCAGTTACTCTTTACGGGGGAGCTACGATGAGCAGTTCTTC.

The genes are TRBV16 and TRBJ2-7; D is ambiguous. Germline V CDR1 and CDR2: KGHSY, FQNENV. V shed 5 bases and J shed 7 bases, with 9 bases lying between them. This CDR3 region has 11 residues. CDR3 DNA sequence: TGTGCCAGCAGCTCCTCAGGAGAGCAGTACTTC. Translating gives CASSSSGEQYF.

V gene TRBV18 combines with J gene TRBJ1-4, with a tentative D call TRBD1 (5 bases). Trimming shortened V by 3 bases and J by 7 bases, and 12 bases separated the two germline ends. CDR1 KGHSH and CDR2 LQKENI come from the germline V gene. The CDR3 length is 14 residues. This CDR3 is CASSPETALEKLFF. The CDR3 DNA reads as TGTGCCAGCTCACCGGAGACAGCTCTTGAAAAACTGTTTTTT.

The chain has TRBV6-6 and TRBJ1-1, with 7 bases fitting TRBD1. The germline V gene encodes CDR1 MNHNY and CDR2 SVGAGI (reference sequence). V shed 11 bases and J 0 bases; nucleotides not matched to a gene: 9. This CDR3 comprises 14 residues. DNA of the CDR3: TGTGCCGTGACTCGCAGGGGGATGAACACTGAAGCTTTCTTT. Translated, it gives CAVTRRGMNTEAFF.

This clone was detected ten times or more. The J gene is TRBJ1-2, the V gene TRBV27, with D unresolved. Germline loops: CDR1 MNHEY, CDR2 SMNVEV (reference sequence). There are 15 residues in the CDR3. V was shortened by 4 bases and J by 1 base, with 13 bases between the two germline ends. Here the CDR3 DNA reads TGTGCCAGCAGTTCGTCGAGAGAGTATAACTATGGCTACACCTTC. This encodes CASSSSREYNYGYTF.

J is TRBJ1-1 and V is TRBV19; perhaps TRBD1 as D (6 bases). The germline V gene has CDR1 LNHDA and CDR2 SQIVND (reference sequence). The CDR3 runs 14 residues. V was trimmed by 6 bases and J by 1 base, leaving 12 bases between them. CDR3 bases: TGTGCCAGTAGGACAGGACAAGGGAACACTGAAGCTTTCTTT. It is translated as CASRTGQGNTEAFF.

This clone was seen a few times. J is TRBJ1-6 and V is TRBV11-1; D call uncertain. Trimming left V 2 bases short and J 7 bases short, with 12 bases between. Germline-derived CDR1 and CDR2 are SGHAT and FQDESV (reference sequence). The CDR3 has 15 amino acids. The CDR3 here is CASSLIPVVNSPLHF. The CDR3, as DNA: TGTGCCAGCAGCTTAATCCCAGTCGTGAATTCACCCCTCCACTTT.

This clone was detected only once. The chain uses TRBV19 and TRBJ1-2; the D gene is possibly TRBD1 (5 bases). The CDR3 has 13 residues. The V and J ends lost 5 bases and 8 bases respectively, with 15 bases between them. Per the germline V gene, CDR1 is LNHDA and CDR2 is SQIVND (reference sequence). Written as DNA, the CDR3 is TGTGCCAGTAGTTGGGGGGATGACGCGGGCTACACCTTC. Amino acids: CASSWGDDAGYTF.

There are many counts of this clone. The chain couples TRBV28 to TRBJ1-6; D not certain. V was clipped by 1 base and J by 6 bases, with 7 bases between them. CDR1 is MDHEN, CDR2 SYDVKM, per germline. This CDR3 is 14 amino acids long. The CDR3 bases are TGTGCCAGCAGTTTATTGGAGAGTAATTCACCCCTCCACTTT. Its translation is CASSLLESNSPLHF.

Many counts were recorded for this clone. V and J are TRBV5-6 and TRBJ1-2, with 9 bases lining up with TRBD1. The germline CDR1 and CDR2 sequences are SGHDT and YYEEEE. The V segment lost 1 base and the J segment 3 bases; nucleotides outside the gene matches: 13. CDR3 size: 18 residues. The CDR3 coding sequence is TGTGCCAGCAGCTTGATATCAAAGACGGACAGGGGAGACTATGGCTACACCTTC. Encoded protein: CASSLISKTDRGDYGYTF.

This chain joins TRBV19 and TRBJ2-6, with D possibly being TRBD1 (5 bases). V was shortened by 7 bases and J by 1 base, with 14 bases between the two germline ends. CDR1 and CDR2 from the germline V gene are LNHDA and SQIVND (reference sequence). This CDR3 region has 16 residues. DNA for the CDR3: TGTGCCAGTACCACCCAGGGCCTATCTGGGGCCAACGTCCTGACTTTC. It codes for CASTTQGLSGANVLTF. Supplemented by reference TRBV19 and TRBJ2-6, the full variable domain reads DGGITQSPKYLFRKEGQNVTLSCEQNLNHDAMYWYRQDPGQGLRLIYYSQIVNDFQKGDIAEGYSVSREKKESFPLTVTSAQKNPTAFYLCASTTQGLSGANVLTFGAGSRLTVL.